This TCR beta chain was recorded in a study of cytomegalovirus exposure and HLA in healthy donors. Across the study: Membership in the Caucasian-associated ancestry cluster was found for about four fifths of 300 to 400 genotyped donors.

The PCR made use of 60 Vbeta and 13 Jbeta primers. The method was immunoSEQ multiplex PCR; TCRdb's version includes in-frame clones alone and lacks a portion of them. This repertoire shows roughly 290,000 clones, 70% to 90% found once; its top ten account for approximately 2.4%. The CDR3 spans 16 residues. V was cut by 5 bases and J by 4 bases, with 15 bases left in between. Germline loops: CDR1 LNHDA, CDR2 SQIVND (reference sequence). This sequence was found in a woman younger than 30 in good health and CMV-seronegative. Specimen: PBMCs. This chain connects TRBV19 to TRBJ1-6; D is possibly TRBD1 (5 bases). DNA for the CDR3: TGTGCCAGTAGTTCCTGGGGGGGACTTTATAATTCACCCCTCCACTTT. It specifies CASSSWGGLYNSPLHF.